Listed below are T cell receptor beta chains from one sample, sequenced in a study of cytomegalovirus exposure and HLA in healthy donors. Clones were sequenced by immunoSEQ multiplex PCR, and TCRdb holds only the in-frame ones, with some missing. Here the sample spans over 150,000 clones, around 77% being singletons. Specimen: PBMCs. These receptors were taken from a man aged 55 to 70 in good health and CMV-seronegative. Each CDR3 is given with its conserved first and last residue.

16	TRBV11-2	TRBJ2-2	CASSRRGATYTGELFF
14	TRBV19	TRBJ2-1	CASTRGAGYNEQFF
12	TRBV10-3	TRBJ1-1	CATRAVTTEAFF
14	TRBV11-2	TRBJ2-1	CASSLRRGGNEQFF
14	TRBV5-4	TRBJ2-1	CASSLARGDDEQFF
16	TRBV5-3	TRBJ2-3	CARSLAGGQSTDTQYF
17	TRBV19	TRBJ1-5	CASSMYSPVRGYQPQHF
13	TRBV27	TRBJ1-1	CASSPRDFSAAFF
18	TRBV2	TRBJ2-2	CASRSRLGGGVNTGELFF
16	TRBV5-6	TRBJ2-5	CASSLGPGTFQETQYF